This paragraph covers one T cell receptor beta chain sequence. The source of the sample is a study of blood T cell repertoires in COVID-19. At the level of the study: In each case, the material was cDNA or gDNA derived from T cells, B-cell-depleted T cells, or PBMCs.

Individuals aged about 18 to 100 years were recruited from about two dozen US areas. Individuals in the exposed group had encountered a COVID-19 case within 2 weeks preceding study entry. Sequencing was performed with immunoSEQ multiplex PCR; in TCRdb, only in-frame clones are kept and a portion is missing. The sample has around 64,000 clones; roughly two thirds are singletons. Trimming removed 5 bases from V and 2 bases from J, with 7 bases in between. The CDR3 has 13 amino acids. Germline CDR1 reads SGHNT; CDR2 reads YENEEA. What was sequenced was PBMCs or T cells enriched from blood (not recorded which). The clonotype comes from a woman aged 55-75 years who had been exposed to COVID-19. The chain couples TRBV11-3 to TRBJ1-3; D call uncertain. The CDR3 protein is CASSPIPGNTIYF. In nucleotides, the CDR3 is TGTGCCAGCAGCCCAATTCCTGGAAACACCATATATTTT.